One sample yielded the 2 T cell receptor beta chains listed below, sequenced in a study of T cells after yellow fever vaccination. One entry per CDR3 protein, called by TCRdb with MiXCR from the 5' RACE reads. This sample has approximately 260,000 distinct CDR3 sequences, with about 5.2% found just once. Sequenced here: CD4+ T cells sorted from PBMCs, sampled on the day of the yellow fever booster vaccination. These receptors were taken from a man aged 18 to 30 who received the YFV17D yellow fever vaccine.

The rearrangement links TRBV4-3 to TRBJ2-1, with 9 bases that match TRBD2. The V segment lost 0 bases and the J segment 2 bases; nucleotides outside the gene matches: 5. The germline V gene encodes CDR1 LGHNA and CDR2 YSLEER. This CDR3 contains 17 residues. In nucleotides, the CDR3 is TGCGCCAGCAGCCAAGATTACCGCGGGGGGGCCTACAATGAGCAGTTCTTC. Its protein is CASSQDYRGGAYNEQFF.

This clonotype was detected ten times or more. The chain recombines TRBV28 with TRBJ2-7; 7 bases are a match to TRBD1. Trimming at V came to 5 bases and at J to 4 bases, leaving 2 bases not matched to a gene. The CDR3 spans 12 residues. Germline V gene sequence: CDR1 MDHEN, CDR2 SYDVKM. This CDR3 is CASSEQGYEQYV. In DNA form, the CDR3 reads TGTGCCAGCAGTGAACAGGGGTACGAGCAGTACGTC.